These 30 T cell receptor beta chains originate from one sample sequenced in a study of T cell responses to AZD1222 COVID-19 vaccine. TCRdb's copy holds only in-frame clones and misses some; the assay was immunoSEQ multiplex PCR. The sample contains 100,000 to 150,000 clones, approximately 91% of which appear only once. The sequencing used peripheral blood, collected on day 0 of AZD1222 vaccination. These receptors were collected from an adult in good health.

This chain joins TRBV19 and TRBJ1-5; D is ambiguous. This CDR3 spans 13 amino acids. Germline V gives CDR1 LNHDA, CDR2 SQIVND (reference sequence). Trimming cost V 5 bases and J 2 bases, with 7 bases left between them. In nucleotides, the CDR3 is TGTGCCAGTAGTGAAGAGGGCAATCAGCCCCAGCATTTT. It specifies CASSEEGNQPQHF.

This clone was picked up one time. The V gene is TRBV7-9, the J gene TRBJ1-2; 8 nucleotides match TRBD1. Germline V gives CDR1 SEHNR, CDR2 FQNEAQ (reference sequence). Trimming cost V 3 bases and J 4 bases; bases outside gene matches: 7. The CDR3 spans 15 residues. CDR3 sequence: CASSLGDRPSYGYTF. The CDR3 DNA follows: TGTGCCAGCAGCTTGGGGGACAGGCCCAGCTATGGCTACACCTTC.

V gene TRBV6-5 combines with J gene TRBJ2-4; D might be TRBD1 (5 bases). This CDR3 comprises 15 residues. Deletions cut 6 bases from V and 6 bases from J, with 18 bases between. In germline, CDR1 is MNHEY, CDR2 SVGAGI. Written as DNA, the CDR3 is TGTGCCAGCAGCCCCCCGGCAGGGAAGGGAAACATTCAGTACTTC. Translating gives CASSPPAGKGNIQYF.

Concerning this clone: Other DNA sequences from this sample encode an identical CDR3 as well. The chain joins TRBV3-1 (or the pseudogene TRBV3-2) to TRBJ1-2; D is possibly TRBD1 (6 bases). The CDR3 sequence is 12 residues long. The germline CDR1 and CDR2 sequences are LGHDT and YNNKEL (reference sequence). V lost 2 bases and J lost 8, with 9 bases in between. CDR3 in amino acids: CASSQTRGGYTF. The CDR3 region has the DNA TGTGCCAGCAGCCAAACCAGGGGCGGCTACACCTTC.

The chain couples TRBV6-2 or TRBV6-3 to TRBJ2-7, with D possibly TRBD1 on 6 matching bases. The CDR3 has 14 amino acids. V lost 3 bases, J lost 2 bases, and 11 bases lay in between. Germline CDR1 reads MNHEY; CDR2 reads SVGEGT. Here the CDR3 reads CASSYVGTTYEQYF. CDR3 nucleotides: TGTGCCAGCAGTTATGTTGGGACAACCTACGAGCAGTACTTC.

The chain's CDR3 is CATSDRSGYTF. The CDR3 bases are TGTGCCACCAGTGACAGGAGCGGCTACACCTTC. This chain uses TRBV24-1 with TRBJ1-2, with unresolved D. V lost 4 bases and J lost 8, with 7 bases in between. Per the germline V gene, CDR1 is KGHDR and CDR2 is SFDVKD. The CDR3 runs to 11 residues.

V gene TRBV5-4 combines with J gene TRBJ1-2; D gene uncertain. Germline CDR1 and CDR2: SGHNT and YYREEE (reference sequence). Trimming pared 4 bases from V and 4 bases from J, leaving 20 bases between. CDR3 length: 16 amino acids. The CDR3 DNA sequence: TGTGCCAGCAGCACCGGGTCGGGGATCCTCCCCTATGGCTACACCTTC. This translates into CASSTGSGILPYGYTF.

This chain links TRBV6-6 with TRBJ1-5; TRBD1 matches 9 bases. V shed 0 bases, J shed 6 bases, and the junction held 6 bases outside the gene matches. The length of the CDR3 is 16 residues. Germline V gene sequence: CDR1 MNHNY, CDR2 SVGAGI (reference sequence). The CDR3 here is CASSYSTGTGLQPQHF. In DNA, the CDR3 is TGTGCCAGCAGTTACTCCACCGGGACAGGGCTTCAGCCCCAGCATTTT.

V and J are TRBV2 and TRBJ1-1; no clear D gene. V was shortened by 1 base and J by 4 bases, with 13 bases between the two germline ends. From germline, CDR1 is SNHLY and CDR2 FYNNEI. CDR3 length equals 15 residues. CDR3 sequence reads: CASSEGPIGLTEAFF. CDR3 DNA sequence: TGTGCCAGCAGTGAAGGACCGATCGGACTCACTGAAGCTTTCTTT.

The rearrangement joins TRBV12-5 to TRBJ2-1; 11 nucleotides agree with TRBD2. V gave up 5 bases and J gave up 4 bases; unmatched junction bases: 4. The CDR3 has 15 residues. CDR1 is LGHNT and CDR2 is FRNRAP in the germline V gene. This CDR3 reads CASGITSGGYNEQFF. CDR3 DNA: TGTGCTAGTGGTATCACTAGCGGGGGATACAATGAGCAGTTCTTC.

The DNA of the CDR3 is TGCAGTGCTAGAGAGCGAAACACCATATATTTT. Protein product: CSARERNTIYF. V gene TRBV20-1 combines with J gene TRBJ1-3, with D unclear. V was trimmed by 0 bases and J by 5 bases, leaving 2 bases between them. The CDR3 is 11 residues long. From germline, CDR1 is DFQATT and CDR2 SNEGSKA (reference sequence).

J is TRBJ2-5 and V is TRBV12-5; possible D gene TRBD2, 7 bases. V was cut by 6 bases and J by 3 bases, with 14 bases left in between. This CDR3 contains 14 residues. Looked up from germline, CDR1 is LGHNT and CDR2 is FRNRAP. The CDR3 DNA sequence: TGTGCTAGTGGCCCCCGGGGGGCGGAAGAGACCCAGTACTTC. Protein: CASGPRGAEETQYF.

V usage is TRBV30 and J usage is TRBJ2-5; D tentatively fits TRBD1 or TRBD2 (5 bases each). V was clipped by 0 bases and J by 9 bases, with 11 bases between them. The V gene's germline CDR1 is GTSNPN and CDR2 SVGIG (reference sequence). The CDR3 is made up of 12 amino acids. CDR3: CAWSVQLGAQYF. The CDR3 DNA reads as TGTGCCTGGAGTGTACAACTAGGGGCCCAGTACTTC.

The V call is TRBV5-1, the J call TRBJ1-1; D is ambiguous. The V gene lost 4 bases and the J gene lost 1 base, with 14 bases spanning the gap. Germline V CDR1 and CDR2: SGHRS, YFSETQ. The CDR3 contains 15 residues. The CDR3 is CASSEGEGRNTEAFF. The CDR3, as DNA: TGCGCCAGCAGCGAGGGAGAAGGCCGGAACACTGAAGCTTTCTTT.

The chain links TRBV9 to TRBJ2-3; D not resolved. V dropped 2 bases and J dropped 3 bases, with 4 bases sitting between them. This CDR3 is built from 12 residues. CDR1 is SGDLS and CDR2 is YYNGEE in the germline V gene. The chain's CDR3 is CASSVKTDTQYF. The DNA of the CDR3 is TGTGCCAGCAGCGTCAAGACAGATACGCAGTATTTT.

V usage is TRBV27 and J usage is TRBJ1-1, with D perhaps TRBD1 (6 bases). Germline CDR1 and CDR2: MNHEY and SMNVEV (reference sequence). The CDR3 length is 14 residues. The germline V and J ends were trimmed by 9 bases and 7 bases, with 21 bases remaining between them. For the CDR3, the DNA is TGTGCCAGAAGACAGGTTCCTACTCAAGTTGAAGCTTTCTTT. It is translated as CARRQVPTQVEAFF.

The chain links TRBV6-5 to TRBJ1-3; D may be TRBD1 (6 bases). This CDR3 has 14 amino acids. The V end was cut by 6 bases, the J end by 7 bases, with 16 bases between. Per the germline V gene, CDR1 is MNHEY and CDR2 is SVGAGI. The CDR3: CASRAGGSENTIYF. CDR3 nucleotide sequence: TGTGCCAGCAGAGCGGGGGGCAGCGAGAACACCATATATTTT.

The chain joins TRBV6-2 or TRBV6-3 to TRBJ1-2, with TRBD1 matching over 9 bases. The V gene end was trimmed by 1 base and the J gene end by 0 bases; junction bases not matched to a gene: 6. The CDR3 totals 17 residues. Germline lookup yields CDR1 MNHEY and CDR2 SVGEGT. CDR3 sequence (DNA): TGTGCCAGCAGTTACTACCGGGACAGGGTTTCTAACTATGGCTACACCTTC. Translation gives CASSYYRDRVSNYGYTF.

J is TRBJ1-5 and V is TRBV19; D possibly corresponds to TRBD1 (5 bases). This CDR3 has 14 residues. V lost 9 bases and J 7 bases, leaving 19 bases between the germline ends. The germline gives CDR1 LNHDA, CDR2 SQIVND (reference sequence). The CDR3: CASHDRDGRQPQHF. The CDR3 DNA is TGTGCCAGCCACGATAGGGACGGTAGGCAGCCCCAGCATTTT.

The CDR3 loop is CASSQGLAGGPSTDTQYF. The CDR3 DNA sequence: TGCGCCAGCAGCCAAGGACTAGCGGGGGGGCCTAGCACAGATACGCAGTATTTT. The rearrangement uses TRBV4-3 and TRBJ2-3, with TRBD2 matching over 14 bases. CDR1 LGHNA and CDR2 YSLEER come from the germline V gene. The J segment lost 0 bases and the V segment lost 1 base, leaving 3 bases of the junction unmatched. The CDR3 covers 18 residues.

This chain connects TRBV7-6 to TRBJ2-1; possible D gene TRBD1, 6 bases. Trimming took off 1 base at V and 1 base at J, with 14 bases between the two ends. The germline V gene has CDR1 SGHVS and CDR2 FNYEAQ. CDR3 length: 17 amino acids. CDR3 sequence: CASSLEQGRRSYNEQFF. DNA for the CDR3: TGTGCCAGCAGCTTAGAACAGGGTAGGAGGTCCTACAATGAGCAGTTCTTC.

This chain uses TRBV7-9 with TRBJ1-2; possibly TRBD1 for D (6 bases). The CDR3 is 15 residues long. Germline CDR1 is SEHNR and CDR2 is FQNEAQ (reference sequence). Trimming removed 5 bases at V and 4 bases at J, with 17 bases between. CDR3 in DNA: TGTGCCAGCAGCCCCCGTCAACAGGGATTCTATGGCTACACCTTC. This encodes CASSPRQQGFYGYTF.

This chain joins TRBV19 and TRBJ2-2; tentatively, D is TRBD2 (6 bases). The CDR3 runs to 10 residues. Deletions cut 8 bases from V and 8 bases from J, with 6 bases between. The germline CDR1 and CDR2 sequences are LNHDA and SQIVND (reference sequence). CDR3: CASAGGELFF. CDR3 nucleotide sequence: TGTGCCAGTGCGGGAGGGGAGCTGTTTTTT.

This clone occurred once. For the CDR3, the DNA is TGTGCCAGCACCCCGAGCTGGGGCGTTGGAAACACCATATATTTT. It translates to CASTPSWGVGNTIYF. The chain is built from TRBV6-2 or TRBV6-3 and TRBJ1-3; tentatively, D is TRBD1 (5 bases). This CDR3 is 15 amino acids long. Germline values: CDR1 MNHEY, CDR2 SVGEGT. V lost 7 bases and J lost 3, with 16 bases in between.

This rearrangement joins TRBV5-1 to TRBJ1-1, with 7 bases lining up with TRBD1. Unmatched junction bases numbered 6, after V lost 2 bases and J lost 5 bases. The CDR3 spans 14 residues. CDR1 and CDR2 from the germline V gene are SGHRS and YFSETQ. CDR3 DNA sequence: TGCGCCAGCAGCTTCGAAACAGGGGTTACTGAAGCTTTCTTT. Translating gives CASSFETGVTEAFF.

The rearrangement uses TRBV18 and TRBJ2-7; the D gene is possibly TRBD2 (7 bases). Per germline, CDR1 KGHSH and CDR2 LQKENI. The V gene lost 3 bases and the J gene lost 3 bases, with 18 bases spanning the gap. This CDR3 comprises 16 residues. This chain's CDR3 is CASSPPGGRGYYEQYF. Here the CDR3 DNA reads TGTGCCAGCTCACCCCCGGGAGGAAGGGGGTACTACGAGCAGTACTTC.

The CDR3 nucleotides are TGTGCCAGCAGCTTCTCCTCCGGGGCCAACGTCCTGACTTTC. Translating it yields CASSFSSGANVLTF. The rearrangement uses TRBV7-9 and TRBJ2-6, with D hard to call. The germline CDR1 and CDR2 sequences are SEHNR and FQNEAQ (reference sequence). This CDR3 is 14 amino acids long. V shed 3 bases and J shed 4 bases, with 7 bases lying between them. The full variable domain, in which reference TRBV7-9 and TRBJ2-6 provide the parts outside the CDR3, is DTGVSQNPRHKITKRGQNVTFRCDPISEHNRLYWYRQTLGQGPEFLTYFQNEAQLEKSRLLSDRFSAERPKGSFSTLEIQRTEQGDSAMYLCASSFSSGANVLTFGAGSRLTVL.

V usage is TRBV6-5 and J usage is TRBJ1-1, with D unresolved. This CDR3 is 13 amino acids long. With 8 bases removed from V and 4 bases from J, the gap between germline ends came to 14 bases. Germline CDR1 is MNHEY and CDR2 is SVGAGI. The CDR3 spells CASALRPGTEAFF. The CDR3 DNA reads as TGTGCCAGCGCCCTCCGTCCCGGCACTGAAGCTTTCTTT.

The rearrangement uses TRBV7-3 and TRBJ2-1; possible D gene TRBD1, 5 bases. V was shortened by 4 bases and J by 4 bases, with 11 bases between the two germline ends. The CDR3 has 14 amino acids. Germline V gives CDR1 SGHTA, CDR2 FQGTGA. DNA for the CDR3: TGTGCCAGCAGCTCTTTAGGGGAATACAATGAGCAGTTCTTC. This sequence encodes CASSSLGEYNEQFF.

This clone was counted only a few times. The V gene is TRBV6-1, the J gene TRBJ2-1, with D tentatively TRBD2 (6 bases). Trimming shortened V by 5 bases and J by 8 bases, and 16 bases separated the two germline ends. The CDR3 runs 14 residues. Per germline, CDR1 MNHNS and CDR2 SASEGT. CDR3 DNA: TGTGCCAGCAGTTGGGACTGGTACGGCGATGAGCAGTTCTTC. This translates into CASSWDWYGDEQFF.